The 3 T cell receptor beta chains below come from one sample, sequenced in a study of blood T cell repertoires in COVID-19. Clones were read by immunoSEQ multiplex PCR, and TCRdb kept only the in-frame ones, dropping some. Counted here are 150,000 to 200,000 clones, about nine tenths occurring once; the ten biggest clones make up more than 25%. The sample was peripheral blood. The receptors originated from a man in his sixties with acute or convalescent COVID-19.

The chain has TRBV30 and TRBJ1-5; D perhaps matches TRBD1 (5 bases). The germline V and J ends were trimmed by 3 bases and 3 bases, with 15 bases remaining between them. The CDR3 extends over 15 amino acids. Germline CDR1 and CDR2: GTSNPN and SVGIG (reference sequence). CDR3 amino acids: CAWSPVGVVNQPQHF. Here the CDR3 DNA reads TGTGCCTGGAGCCCGGTAGGGGTCGTCAATCAGCCCCAGCATTTT.

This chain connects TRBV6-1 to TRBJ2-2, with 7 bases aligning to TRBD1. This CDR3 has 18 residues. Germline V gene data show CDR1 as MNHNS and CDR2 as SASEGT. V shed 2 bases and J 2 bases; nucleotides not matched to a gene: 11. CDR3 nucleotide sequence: TGTGCCAGCAGTGAATACAGGGGCCGGCATGTAAACACCGGGGAGCTGTTTTTT. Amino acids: CASSEYRGRHVNTGELFF.

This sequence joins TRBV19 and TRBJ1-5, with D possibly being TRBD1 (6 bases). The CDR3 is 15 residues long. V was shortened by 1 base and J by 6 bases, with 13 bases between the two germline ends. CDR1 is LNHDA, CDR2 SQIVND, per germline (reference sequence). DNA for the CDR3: TGTGCCAGTAGTATAGTGGGGGGGGCAAGTCAGCCCCAGCATTTT. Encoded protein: CASSIVGGASQPQHF. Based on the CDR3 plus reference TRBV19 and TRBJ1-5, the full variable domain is DGGITQSPKYLFRKEGQNVTLSCEQNLNHDAMYWYRQDPGQGLRLIYYSQIVNDFQKGDIAEGYSVSREKKESFPLTVTSAQKNPTAFYLCASSIVGGASQPQHFGDGTRLSIL.